This T cell receptor beta chain was found in a study of T-cell memory formation after mild COVID-19. Findings of the study overall: Cross-reactive memory seemingly joined, as some responding clones were found in pre-infection memory. Nothing confirmed that second-wave clones peaking on day 37 were specific for SARS-CoV-2.

5'RACE primed from the constant segment yielded TCR alpha and TCR beta cDNA libraries bearing sample barcodes and UMIs. TCRdb recomputed calls from the 5' RACE reads with MiXCR, one row per CDR3 protein. The sample contains about 470,000 distinct CDR3 sequences, around 25% of which appear only once. This CDR3 spans 16 amino acids. Germline CDR1 and CDR2: GTSNPN and SVGIG (reference sequence). The V gene lost 5 bases and the J gene lost 4 bases, with 23 bases spanning the gap. Of note for this clonotype: What it binds is unknown.

The chain recombines TRBV30 with TRBJ1-2; TRBD1 might be the D (6 bases). The sequenced material came from PBMCs or a T cell subset sorted from them (not recorded which). The sequence came from an adult woman who had mild COVID-19 (a few samples of this study predate the infection). Cell type and time point are not known. The CDR3 spells CAWGELRGWGFYGYTF. CDR3 nucleotide sequence: TGTGCCTGGGGGGAACTCAGGGGATGGGGTTTCTATGGCTACACCTTC.